The 2 T cell receptor beta chains in this list originate from one sample, sequenced in a study of CD4 and CD8 cells across lung adenocarcinoma regions (dated by TCRdb to the late 2010s). Libraries were constructed by PCR. Sequencing was performed on a HiSeq X Ten. The public sequencing data were trimmed at Q25 with fastp and processed into clonotypes with MiXCR by TCRdb, which kept only in-frame beta chains. Each entry is one CDR3 protein sequence, shown with its most common DNA and genes. The sample has around 20,000 distinct CDR3 sequences on record, roughly half of them singletons. Around 23% of the sample is in the top ten clones. Sequenced sample: CD8+ T cells from the center of a lung tumor. The cell subset or site label here, explained by the study, means: tumor center region. The receptors come from a female donor with lung adenocarcinoma. The CD4 and CD8 labels of this study may be unreliable.

The table lists this clonotype with a few counts. The chain uses TRBV3-1 and TRBJ2-3, with 8 bases aligning to TRBD2. V shed 4 bases, J shed 4 bases, and the junction held 10 bases outside the gene matches. Germline V CDR1 and CDR2: LGHDT, YNNKEL (reference sequence). This CDR3 contains 16 residues. CDR3 amino acids: CASSLRPGTRSDTQYF. For the CDR3, the DNA is TGTGCCAGCAGCCTCCGCCCTGGGACTAGATCAGATACGCAGTATTTT.

This chain joins TRBV12-3 or TRBV12-4 and TRBJ2-5; 9 bases are a match to TRBD2. This CDR3 comprises 14 residues. The CDR3 sequence is CAGRGGRDPETQYF. In DNA form, the CDR3 reads TGTGCGGGGCGGGGGGGCCGGGACCCAGAGACCCAGTACTTC.